A single sample is the source of the 30 T cell receptor beta chains below, sequenced in a study of blood T cells in healthy people across ages. The second PCR ran roughly 6 to 11 cycles with a sample-barcoded 5' primer and J-beta primers. TCRdb analysed the 5' RACE reads with MiXCR anew, one entry per CDR3 protein. The repertoire includes 1.4 million to 1.5 million distinct CDR3 sequences, 42% of them detected once, and roughly 7.7% sits in the top ten. Sequencing was performed on blood. These receptors all stem from a woman aged 18-30 years in good health.

The chain is built from TRBV24-1 and TRBJ1-2, with D perhaps TRBD1 (6 bases). V lost 3 bases and J 4 bases, leaving 14 bases between the germline ends. CDR3 size: 15 residues. Per germline, CDR1 KGHDR and CDR2 SFDVKD. The DNA of the CDR3 is TGTGCCACCAGTGATGCGATCGGGGGCTTCTATGGCTACACCTTC. It specifies CATSDAIGGFYGYTF.

The CDR3 bases are TGTGCCAGCAAGACAGCGCGCACAGATACGCAGTATTTT. Translation: CASKTARTDTQYF. The chain has TRBV2 and TRBJ2-3, with a weak D call TRBD1 (5 bases). This CDR3 is built from 13 residues. V gave up 7 bases and J gave up 1 base, with 9 bases separating them. The germline V gene encodes CDR1 SNHLY and CDR2 FYNNEI.

This clonotype appeared a few times. This chain joins TRBV10-3 and TRBJ2-5; TRBD1 matches at 10 bases. The J call may be incorrect, as the DNA end agrees better with TRBJ2-7. The CDR3 sequence is 14 residues long. The germline gives CDR1 ENHRY, CDR2 SYGVKD. DNA of the CDR3: TGTGCCATCAGTCCGACAGGGGGCTATGACGAGCAGTACTTC. This translates into CAISPTGGYDEQYF.

This rearrangement joins TRBV27 to TRBJ2-7; a weak D match, TRBD1 (6 bases). The J call is uncertain, as TRBJ2-5 better fits the DNA end. This CDR3 contains 14 residues. Per the germline V gene, CDR1 is MNHEY and CDR2 is SMNVEV (reference sequence). CDR3 in amino acids: CASSSWGLGETQYF. The CDR3 DNA reads TGTGCCAGCAGTTCTTGGGGGCTGGGGGAGACCCAGTACTTC.

The chain is built from TRBV7-3 and TRBJ2-5, with 8 bases lining up with TRBD2. The germline V gene encodes CDR1 SGHTA and CDR2 FQGTGA. V lost 2 bases, J lost 1 base, and 3 bases stayed unmatched. This CDR3 is built from 15 residues. The CDR3: CASSLGRGAQETQYF. The CDR3 DNA follows: TGTGCCAGCAGCTTAGGGCGGGGGGCCCAAGAGACCCAGTACTTC.

A note on this clonotype: Being one base from a much bigger clone, this may be a read error. The J gene is TRBJ2-6, the V gene TRBV10-3; 9 nucleotides agree with TRBD1. The CDR3 loop spans 16 amino acids. CDR1 is ENHRY and CDR2 is SYGVKD in the germline V gene. The CDR3, as DNA: TGTGCCACATCCGGGACAGGGAGCTCTGGGACCAACGTCCTGACTTTC. This sequence encodes CATSGTGSSGTNVLTF.

The chain employs TRBV30 and TRBJ2-5, with D perhaps matching TRBD1 (5 bases). V was trimmed by 4 bases and J by 0 bases, leaving 9 bases between them. This CDR3 region has 13 residues. Looked up from germline, CDR1 is GTSNPN and CDR2 is SVGIG (reference sequence). CDR3 in amino acids: CAWKPGYQETQYF. CDR3 DNA sequence: TGTGCCTGGAAACCAGGGTACCAAGAGACCCAGTACTTC.

This clonotype appeared once. The V call is TRBV6-1, the J call TRBJ2-2, with TRBD2 matching 13 bases. V shed 6 bases and J 6 bases; nucleotides not matched to a gene: 16. The germline V gene has CDR1 MNHNS and CDR2 SASEGT. The CDR3 sequence is 19 residues long. The DNA of the CDR3 is TGTGCCAGCAGAACTATCCCCGGGACTAGCGGGGTTCACCCCGGGGAGCTGTTTTTT. This codes for CASRTIPGTSGVHPGELFF.

This clonotype was seen a few times. The genes are TRBV10-3 and TRBJ2-3; no clear D gene. This CDR3 region has 11 residues. Germline V gives CDR1 ENHRY, CDR2 SYGVKD. The V end was cut by 8 bases, the J end by 3 bases, with 6 bases between. The CDR3 reads CAIGITDTQYF. CDR3 sequence (DNA): TGTGCCATCGGGATTACAGATACGCAGTATTTT.

A few counts support this clonotype. V usage is TRBV29-1 and J usage is TRBJ1-2; D is perhaps TRBD1 (6 bases). The germline CDR1 and CDR2 sequences are SQVTM and ANQGSEA. The CDR3 runs 13 residues. Trimming cost V 0 bases and J 4 bases, with 9 bases left between them. The CDR3 DNA sequence: TGCAGCGTTGAAGACGGCAGGGGCTATGGCTACACCTTC. This sequence encodes CSVEDGRGYGYTF. The complete variable domain, with remaining parts taken from reference TRBV29-1 and TRBJ1-2, reads SAVISQKPSRDICQRGTSLTIQCQVDSQVTMMFWYRQQPGQSLTLIATANQGSEATYESGFVIDKFPISRPNLTFSTLTVSNMSPEDSSIYLCSVEDGRGYGYTFGSGTRLTVV.

This clonotype was detected a few times. V is TRBV7-9 and J is TRBJ2-3; D remains ambiguous. From germline, CDR1 is SEHNR and CDR2 FQNEAQ (reference sequence). V was clipped by 2 bases and J by 6 bases, with 6 bases between them. This CDR3 is 12 amino acids long. CDR3 nucleotides: TGTGCCAGCAGCTTATTAATGGATACGCAGTATTTT. It encodes CASSLLMDTQYF.

As regards this clonotype: One end of the junction does not line up with germline, which may come from a read error. The V call is TRBV7-8, the J call TRBJ1-2; no clear D. Germline V gene data show CDR1 as SGHVS and CDR2 as FQNEAQ. The CDR3 consists of 14 residues. This chain's CDR3 is CTSSLGGQIYGYTF. The CDR3 DNA reads as TGTACCAGCAGCTTAGGTGGTCAGATCTATGGCTACACCTTC.

This clonotype was recorded a few times. As DNA, the CDR3 is TGTGCCAGCAGCGGAGCGGGAGGGCCGGGGGAGCTGTTTTTT. Amino acids: CASSGAGGPGELFF. The V gene is TRBV27, the J gene TRBJ2-2; 10 bases are a match to TRBD2. With 6 bases clipped from V and 8 bases from J, the junction kept 6 bases outside the gene matches. CDR3 length: 14 residues. CDR1 MNHEY and CDR2 SMNVEV come from the germline V gene (reference sequence).

The chain carries TRBV27 and TRBJ2-3; D is undetermined. The V end lost 6 bases, the J end lost 3 bases, and 16 bases lay between the germline ends. This CDR3 spans 15 amino acids. Germline CDR1 MNHEY, CDR2 SMNVEV (reference sequence). This CDR3 reads CASSPWSLGTDTQYF. CDR3 coding DNA: TGTGCCAGCAGCCCGTGGTCCCTAGGGACAGATACGCAGTATTTT.

This clonotype showed up just a few times. The V gene is TRBV7-9, the J gene TRBJ2-6; 8 nucleotides match TRBD1. Germline V CDR1 and CDR2: SEHNR, FQNEAQ (reference sequence). The CDR3 spans 16 residues. V shed 5 bases and J 3 bases; nucleotides not matched to a gene: 6. This chain's CDR3 is CASSQDRAIGANVLTF. Here the CDR3 DNA reads TGTGCCAGCAGCCAGGACAGGGCGATTGGGGCCAACGTCCTGACTTTC.

This clonotype came up a few times. This chain uses TRBV20-1 with TRBJ2-1, with 7 bases aligning to TRBD2. Matching the DNA end better, TRBJ2-7 makes the J call doubtful. The CDR3 loop spans 14 amino acids. The germline V gene encodes CDR1 DFQATT and CDR2 SNEGSKA (reference sequence). Here the CDR3 reads CSARGLADYNEQYF. As DNA, the CDR3 is TGCAGTGCTAGAGGGCTAGCGGACTACAATGAGCAGTACTTC.

This chain uses TRBV6-2 or TRBV6-3 with TRBJ2-7, with TRBD2 matching 7 bases. V was clipped by 0 bases and J by 5 bases; unmatched bases: 19. The CDR3 has 19 residues. CDR1 is MNHEY and CDR2 is SVGEGT in the germline V gene. CDR3 nucleotide sequence: TGTGCCAGCAGTTACTCCTTGGTGGCTAGCGGCTCGGGGGTCCACGAGCAGTACTTC. Translated: CASSYSLVASGSGVHEQYF.

This chain joins TRBV20-1 and TRBJ2-1, with TRBD2 matching over 8 bases. This CDR3 has 17 amino acids. Germline CDR1 DFQATT, CDR2 SNEGSKA (reference sequence). J gave up 6 bases and V 0 bases, and 13 bases lay outside the gene matches. This CDR3 is CSARDRSSGHPFNEQFF. The CDR3 nucleotides read TGCAGTGCTAGAGATCGGTCTAGCGGGCACCCTTTCAATGAGCAGTTCTTC.

J is TRBJ2-7 and V is TRBV6-2 or TRBV6-3; 9 bases map to TRBD2. Per germline, CDR1 MNHEY and CDR2 SVGEGT. After removal of 7 bases from V and 6 bases from J, the junction contained 13 bases not matched to a gene. The CDR3 runs 15 residues. The CDR3 loop is CASTLLAGEQGEQYF. The CDR3 nucleotides read TGTGCCAGCACCTTATTAGCGGGAGAACAGGGCGAGCAGTACTTC.

V usage is TRBV2 and J usage is TRBJ2-5, with a weak D call TRBD2 (6 bases). V lost 7 bases to trimming and J lost 2 bases, with 11 bases between them. The CDR3 covers 13 residues. CDR1 is SNHLY and CDR2 is FYNNEI in the germline V gene. CDR3 nucleotide sequence: TGTGCCAGCACGGGGGACTCGCAAGAGACCCAGTACTTC. It codes for CASTGDSQETQYF.

The V and J genes are TRBV21-1 and TRBJ2-7; TRBD1 is the table's D call and was not checked against the DNA. TRBV21-1 is shown as a pseudogene. The CDR3 extends over 19 amino acids. The CDR3 coding sequence is TGTGCCAGCAGCACCCCTGGGACAGGGGATCCCAAGTTTTCCTACGAGCAGTACTTC. Its translation is CASSTPGTGDPKFSYEQYF.

This clonotype was counted only a few times. The chain combines TRBV4-1 with TRBJ2-6, with D perhaps matching TRBD1 (5 bases). V was shortened by 6 bases and J by 3 bases, with 9 bases between the two germline ends. Germline V lookup: CDR1 MGHRA, CDR2 YSYEKL. The CDR3 has 14 amino acids. CDR3 coding DNA: TGCGCCAGCAGGACAGTATTTGGGGCCAACGTCCTGACTTTC. This sequence encodes CASRTVFGANVLTF.

This clonotype came up once. This sequence joins TRBV28 and TRBJ2-1; perhaps TRBD1 as D (5 bases). CDR3 length: 14 residues. Germline values: CDR1 MDHEN, CDR2 SYDVKM. V was cut by 2 bases and J by 7 bases, with 12 bases left in between. CDR3 protein: CASSLTAPGNEQFF. The CDR3 DNA reads TGTGCCAGCAGTTTAACGGCGCCAGGGAATGAGCAGTTCTTC. The whole variable domain, remainder taken from reference TRBV28 and TRBJ2-1, is DVKVTQSSRYLVKRTGEKVFLECVQDMDHENMFWYRQDPGLGLRLIYFSYDVKMKEKGDIPEGYSVSREKKERFSLILESASTNQTSMYLCASSLTAPGNEQFFGPGTRLTVL.

The chain links TRBV12-3 or TRBV12-4 to TRBJ2-7; D unclear. V shed 3 bases and J shed 3 bases, with 27 bases lying between them. The CDR3 contains 19 residues. The CDR3, as DNA: TGTGCCAGCAGTTTTTCCCTGGCATCCCGGGCACCATCAGACTACGAGCAGTACTTC. Translating gives CASSFSLASRAPSDYEQYF.

V is TRBV7-8 and J is TRBJ2-3, with D perhaps given as TRBD1 or TRBD2 (6 bases each). V was trimmed by 2 bases and J by 0 bases, leaving 27 bases between them. Germline values: CDR1 SGHVS, CDR2 FQNEAQ. The CDR3 totals 21 residues. CDR3 amino acids: CASSLMSVGGRRAKSTDTQYF. The CDR3 bases are TGTGCCAGCAGCTTAATGAGTGTGGGGGGCCGGCGGGCTAAGAGCACAGATACGCAGTATTTT.

There are a few counts of this clonotype. This CDR3 is CASSYERAEQYF. The CDR3 nucleotides read TGTGCCAGCAGTTACGAACGGGCCGAGCAGTACTTC. J is TRBJ2-7 and V is TRBV6-6; D call uncertain. The CDR3 spans 12 residues. Germline V lookup: CDR1 MNHNY, CDR2 SVGAGI (reference sequence). V was shortened by 2 bases and J by 6 bases, with 8 bases between the two germline ends.

Comment on this clonotype: The junction shows a germline mismatch at one end, possibly a read error. The chain couples TRBV6-5 to TRBJ2-5; 7 bases match TRBD1. Germline-derived CDR1 and CDR2 are MNHEY and SVGAGI. The CDR3 sequence is 14 residues long. CDR3 sequence: CAGSSGTATTRQYF. The CDR3 DNA follows: TGTGCCGGCAGTTCCGGGACAGCGACTACGAGGCAGTACTTC.

The table lists this clonotype with a few counts. The chain carries TRBV4-1 and TRBJ2-3; TRBD2 matches at 7 bases. The germline V gene has CDR1 MGHRA and CDR2 YSYEKL. V gave up 0 bases and J gave up 6 bases; unmatched junction bases: 15. The CDR3 covers 18 residues. The DNA of the CDR3 is TGCGCCAGCAGCCAAGAAGGGTCCCCAAGCGGGGAGGGGGATACGCAGTATTTT. This sequence encodes CASSQEGSPSGEGDTQYF.

The chain combines TRBV20-1 with TRBJ2-5, with 9 bases identical to TRBD2. J gave up 3 bases and V 5 bases, and 19 bases lay outside the gene matches. This CDR3 contains 18 residues. The germline V gene has CDR1 DFQATT and CDR2 SNEGSKA (reference sequence). CDR3 protein: CSAQTPFIAGAKEETQYF. Written as DNA, the CDR3 is TGCAGTGCTCAAACCCCCTTTATAGCGGGGGCTAAGGAAGAGACCCAGTACTTC.

This sequence joins TRBV7-3 and TRBJ2-7; 8 bases agree with TRBD1. V lost 5 bases to trimming and J lost 6 bases; unmatched junction nucleotides: 15. Germline lookup yields CDR1 SGHTA and CDR2 FQGTGA. This CDR3 is 16 amino acids long. The CDR3 DNA follows: TGTGCCAGCAGCCCAACCGCAGACAGGGGTTCGTTCGAGCAGTACTTC. Encoded protein: CASSPTADRGSFEQYF.